This T cell receptor beta chain was retrieved from a study of T cell clonality in common variable immunodeficiency. Caucasian heritage predominated among both patients and controls. Heparinized whole blood, 5 to 8 ml, came from each donor. Study-wide results and limits: Shared TCRbeta clones were fewer between CVID subjects than controls. TCRbeta clonality was increased in CVID versus healthy controls.

The CDR3 has 13 residues. Per the germline V gene, CDR1 is SGHVS and CDR2 is FNYEAQ. V lost 0 bases and J lost 5, with 7 bases in between. This clone was seen a handful of times. Its antigen is undetermined. The read falls 3 residues short of the CDR3 end, and the missing part is taken from the germline J gene. The protocol was immunoSEQ multiplex PCR, while the TCRdb copy is restricted to in-frame clones and leaves out a portion. The record shows approximately 44,000 clones for this sample, with no singletons present. The sample comprised peripheral blood mononuclear cells. The clonotype originates from a person aged 18 to 70 in good health. This rearrangement joins TRBV7-6 to TRBJ1-1; the D gene is possibly TRBD1 (5 bases). The CDR3 protein is CASSLAGRTEAFF. The CDR3 bases that were read are TGTGCCAGCAGCTTAGCGGGGCGGACTGAA.